The rows below give T cell receptor beta chains drawn from one sample of a study of T-cell memory formation after mild COVID-19. TCRdb re-derived calls from the 5' RACE reads in MiXCR, one entry per CDR3 protein. This sample has under 450,000 distinct CDR3 sequences, with about 22% found just once. Specimen: PBMCs or a T cell subset sorted from them (not recorded which). These receptors were collected from an adult woman who had mild COVID-19 (a few samples of this study predate the infection). Cell type and time point are not known. Each CDR3 is given without its conserved first and last residue. Fields, in order: CDR3 protein, V gene, CDR3 length.

CDR3aa: SASRDRLTEAF; v_gene: TRBV20-1; len: 11
CDR3aa: ASSQDLRSIEQF; v_gene: TRBV3-1; len: 12
CDR3aa: AWSETYEAF; v_gene: TRBV30; len: 9
CDR3aa: ASSLRPYEQY; v_gene: TRBV7-9; len: 10
CDR3aa: ASSYAGQFGFTGNTIY; v_gene: TRBV6-2/TRBV6-3; len: 16
CDR3aa: ASSFSGAARETQY; v_gene: TRBV5-1; len: 13
CDR3aa: ASSTDGRNEQF; v_gene: TRBV5-1; len: 11
CDR3aa: ASSQVRTGTTEAF; v_gene: TRBV14; len: 13
CDR3aa: ASSLSSSQPQH; v_gene: TRBV27; len: 11
CDR3aa: ASSQDNAVSSYNEQF; v_gene: TRBV4-3; len: 15
CDR3aa: ASSYRGAAGVFSYNEQF; v_gene: TRBV6-5; len: 17
CDR3aa: ASSQGGGQTDTQY; v_gene: TRBV4-3; len: 13
CDR3aa: ASSPAGRTYEQY; v_gene: TRBV5-4; len: 12
CDR3aa: ASSLDQVEYNEQF; v_gene: TRBV5-1; len: 13
CDR3aa: ATSTGQVPYEQY; v_gene: TRBV15; len: 12